Below are 10 T cell receptor beta chains sequenced from a single sample in a study of Ad26.COV2.S vaccination and SARS-CoV-2 variants. This sample's treatment: some 20 received Ad26.COV2.S at low or high dose, single or two shots; about 5 received placebo; per-sample allocation not given. The samples date from day 63 after the first vaccine or placebo injection. Assay: immunoSEQ multiplex PCR; the TCRdb copy retains only in-frame clones and omits some. Of around 300,000 clones in the sample, about 88% are singletons; the top ten hold around 6.6%. This specimen consisted of peripheral blood, obtained in a trial of Ad26.COV2.S vaccine versus placebo. The source of these receptors is a person between 18 and 60 years old who received the Ad26.COV2.S COVID-19 vaccine or a placebo.

This sequence joins TRBV5-4 and TRBJ2-2, with TRBD1 matching 7 bases. The CDR3 is made up of 16 amino acids. The V gene end was trimmed by 4 bases and the J gene end by 0 bases; junction bases not matched to a gene: 6. The germline CDR1 and CDR2 sequences are SGHNT and YYREEE (reference sequence). The CDR3 DNA reads as TGTGCCAGCAGCACCTGGGACAGATCGAACACCGGGGAGCTGTTTTTT. This sequence encodes CASSTWDRSNTGELFF.

The chain carries TRBV29-1 and TRBJ2-7; 8 bases match TRBD2. Germline lookup yields CDR1 SQVTM and CDR2 ANQGSEA. This CDR3 spans 18 amino acids. With V trimmed by 1 base and J by 8 bases, 22 bases remained unmatched. The CDR3 DNA reads as TGCAGCGTTGAAGGTACCGAGGATGACGGGGGGGCGACCTTACAGCAGTACTTC. This gives the protein CSVEGTEDDGGATLQQYF.

J is TRBJ2-2 and V is TRBV5-1, with a possible D match to TRBD1 (5 bases). Germline values: CDR1 SGHRS, CDR2 YFSETQ. The CDR3 sequence is 15 residues long. With 1 base removed from V and 1 base from J, the gap between germline ends came to 8 bases. The CDR3 loop reads CASSLRQGNTGELFF. The CDR3 DNA is TGCGCCAGCAGCTTGAGGCAGGGGAACACCGGGGAGCTGTTTTTT.

The V and J genes are TRBV6-5 and TRBJ1-2; 7 nucleotides agree with TRBD1. This CDR3 region has 13 residues. Germline-derived CDR1 and CDR2 are MNHEY and SVGAGI. The V segment lost 5 bases and the J segment 5 bases; nucleotides outside the gene matches: 5. Here the CDR3 DNA reads TGTGCCAGCAGTAGGGGGCCAGAGTATGGCTACACCTTC. Translating it yields CASSRGPEYGYTF.

The genes are TRBV6-1 and TRBJ1-3; D ambiguous. CDR1 MNHNS and CDR2 SASEGT come from the germline V gene. V gave up 2 bases and J gave up 0 bases, with 8 bases separating them. The CDR3 extends over 15 amino acids. The CDR3 protein is CASSEFISSGNTIYF. CDR3 nucleotide sequence: TGTGCCAGCAGTGAATTTATCAGCTCTGGAAACACCATATATTTT.

The V gene is TRBV19, the J gene TRBJ2-5; 7 bases align to TRBD1. The CDR3 totals 13 residues. Germline V gives CDR1 LNHDA, CDR2 SQIVND (reference sequence). Unmatched junction bases numbered 2, after V lost 6 bases and J lost 1 base. Written as DNA, the CDR3 is TGTGCCAGTAGCGGGACAGCCCAAGAGACCCAGTACTTC. Translated: CASSGTAQETQYF.

This chain connects TRBV5-1 to TRBJ2-1, with 9 bases aligning to TRBD2. Trimming at V came to 0 bases and at J to 6 bases, leaving 19 bases not matched to a gene. Germline V lookup: CDR1 SGHRS, CDR2 YFSETQ. This CDR3 contains 20 residues. The CDR3 protein is CASSLAGTDKSGGSVNEQFF. The CDR3 DNA reads TGCGCCAGCAGCTTGGCCGGGACAGATAAGAGCGGGGGGTCGGTCAATGAGCAGTTCTTC.

This chain connects TRBV3-1 (or the pseudogene TRBV3-2) to TRBJ2-3, with TRBD2 matching over 8 bases. Germline V gene lookup returns CDR1 LGHDT and CDR2 YNNKEL (reference sequence). CDR3 length: 16 residues. Losses at the gene ends were 5 bases for V and 2 bases for J; bases not matched to a gene: 9. The chain's CDR3 is CASSIRAGGSTDTQYF. The CDR3 nucleotides read TGTGCCAGCAGCATTAGGGCGGGAGGATCCACAGATACGCAGTATTTT.

This rearrangement joins TRBV9 to TRBJ1-2; 7 bases are a match to TRBD1. The length of the CDR3 is 16 residues. Trimming removed 0 bases from V and 4 bases from J; junction bases left unmatched: 9. Per germline, CDR1 SGDLS and CDR2 YYNGEE. Here the CDR3 reads CASSVEGDPGGYGYTF. The DNA of the CDR3 is TGTGCCAGCAGCGTAGAGGGGGACCCAGGGGGCTATGGCTACACCTTC.

V gene TRBV19 combines with J gene TRBJ1-5; no clear D gene. This CDR3 contains 14 residues. Germline CDR1 LNHDA, CDR2 SQIVND (reference sequence). The ends were cut back, 4 bases at V and 3 bases at J, with 10 bases in the middle. This CDR3 is CASSTYENNQPQHF. For the CDR3, the DNA is TGTGCCAGTAGTACGTACGAAAACAATCAGCCCCAGCATTTT. Using reference TRBV19 and TRBJ1-5 for the parts outside the CDR3, the full variable domain is DGGITQSPKYLFRKEGQNVTLSCEQNLNHDAMYWYRQDPGQGLRLIYYSQIVNDFQKGDIAEGYSVSREKKESFPLTVTSAQKNPTAFYLCASSTYENNQPQHFGDGTRLSIL.